One sample yielded the 17 T cell receptor beta chains listed below, sequenced in a study of blood T cell repertoires in COVID-19. Data came from immunoSEQ multiplex PCR; TCRdb stores just in-frame clones and leaves some out. This sample has 60,000 to 95,000 clones; under 95% occur once, and the top ten carry roughly 5.8%. What was sequenced was peripheral blood. The origin of the receptors is a human donor in a cohort sampled during active COVID-19.

The gene calls are TRBV5-6 and TRBJ1-1, with D perhaps TRBD1 (6 bases). The CDR3 totals 13 residues. CDR1 and CDR2 (germline): SGHDT, YYEEEE. V was clipped by 2 bases and J by 11 bases, with 16 bases between them. The CDR3 loop reads CASSLLTGELAFF. CDR3 bases: TGTGCCAGCAGCTTACTGACAGGCGAGCTGGCTTTCTTT. The full variable domain, completed using reference TRBV5-6 and TRBJ1-1, is DAGVTQSPTHLIKTRGQQVTLRCSPKSGHDTVSWYQQALGQGPQFIFQYYEEEERQRGNFPDRFSGHQFPNYSSELNVNALLLGDSALYLCASSLLTGELAFFGQGTRLTVV.

The CDR3 protein is CASSFGTAYEQYF. CDR3 in DNA: TGTGCCAGCAGTTTCGGGACAGCCTACGAGCAGTACTTC. This sequence joins TRBV12-3 or TRBV12-4 and TRBJ2-7; 7 bases align to TRBD1. Trimming removed 3 bases from V and 2 bases from J; junction bases left unmatched: 1. The CDR3 sequence is 13 residues long.

The genes are TRBV24-1 and TRBJ1-2; possible D gene TRBD1, 6 bases. CDR1 and CDR2 (germline): KGHDR, SFDVKD. This CDR3 contains 15 residues. V dropped 3 bases and J dropped 4 bases, with 14 bases sitting between them. CDR3 bases: TGTGCCACCAGTGATCCGACAGGACCTCGCTATGGCTACACCTTC. Residues: CATSDPTGPRYGYTF.

In its sample, this clone was seen once. The genes are TRBV6-5 and TRBJ2-7, with 8 bases aligning to TRBD2. The V segment lost 4 bases and the J segment 9 bases; nucleotides outside the gene matches: 5. In germline, CDR1 is MNHEY, CDR2 SVGAGI. The CDR3 length is 12 residues. The CDR3 DNA reads TGTGCCAGCAGTTCAACGGGGGGGAGGCAGTACTTC. Translating gives CASSSTGGRQYF.

Only one count was recorded for this clone. Here the CDR3 DNA reads TGTGCCAGCAGCTCCTACTCCTACAATGAGCAGTTCTTC. It specifies CASSSYSYNEQFF. The chain carries TRBV7-3 and TRBJ2-1; D remains unclear. The CDR3 runs 13 residues. Germline assignment: CDR1 SGHTA and CDR2 FQGTGA. Trimming left V 4 bases short and J 0 bases short, with 4 bases between.

The chain carries TRBV6-2 or TRBV6-3 and TRBJ2-1; D is possibly TRBD2 (7 bases). Trimming cost V 5 bases and J 4 bases, with 18 bases left between them. The CDR3 has 16 amino acids. Germline V gene lookup returns CDR1 MNHEY and CDR2 SVGEGT. The CDR3 DNA sequence: TGTGCCAGCAGTCCCTCTTACGGGGGGCAGTACAATGAGCAGTTCTTC. This encodes CASSPSYGGQYNEQFF.

This chain links TRBV10-2 with TRBJ2-2; TRBD1 matches at 10 bases. CDR3 length: 14 residues. Trimming removed 6 bases from V and 5 bases from J; junction bases left unmatched: 3. Germline V gives CDR1 WSHSY, CDR2 SAAADI. The CDR3 DNA reads TGCGCCAGCAGGACAGGGGGCAATACCGGGGAGCTGTTTTTT. Translation: CASRTGGNTGELFF.

The genes are TRBV10-1 and TRBJ1-6; TRBD1 matches 7 bases. V was clipped by 6 bases and J by 10 bases; unmatched bases: 9. The CDR3 consists of 14 residues. Germline loops: CDR1 WNHNN, CDR2 SYGVQD (reference sequence). CDR3 bases: TGCGCCAGCAGCCCTGACAGGGTAATATCACCCCTCCACTTT. The encoded protein is CASSPDRVISPLHF.

The chain has TRBV5-5 and TRBJ2-7; 13 bases line up with TRBD2. Per germline, CDR1 SGHKS and CDR2 YYEKEE (reference sequence). The CDR3 covers 15 residues. V shed 3 bases, J shed 2 bases, and the junction held 2 bases outside the gene matches. This CDR3 is CASSWGLAGTYEQYF. The DNA for the CDR3 is TGTGCCAGCAGCTGGGGACTAGCGGGGACCTACGAGCAGTACTTC.

The chain has TRBV7-9 and TRBJ1-6; tentatively, D is TRBD1 (5 bases). Germline V gene sequence: CDR1 SEHNR, CDR2 FQNEAQ (reference sequence). The ends were cut back, 5 bases at V and 6 bases at J, with 14 bases in the middle. CDR3 length equals 15 residues. The CDR3 DNA follows: TGTGCCAGCAGCCCCAGGGCTGTCGGTAATTCACCCCTCCACTTT. It yields the protein CASSPRAVGNSPLHF.

The chain recombines TRBV6-2 or TRBV6-3 with TRBJ1-5; tentative D call: TRBD1 (6 bases). Trimming took off 4 bases at V and 4 bases at J, with 17 bases between the two ends. CDR1 and CDR2 from the germline V gene are MNHEY and SVGEGT. The CDR3 extends over 16 amino acids. The CDR3 DNA reads TGTGCCAGCAGTTTCGACAGGAAGCCGGCTAATCAGCCCCAGCATTTT. As protein: CASSFDRKPANQPQHF.

The chain links TRBV24-1 to TRBJ2-3, with 12 bases lining up with TRBD1. The V and J ends lost 2 bases and 8 bases, in that order; junction bases with no gene match: 7. CDR1 KGHDR and CDR2 SFDVKD come from the germline V gene. This CDR3 has 16 residues. CDR3 nucleotide sequence: TGTGCCACCAGTGATTCCGGGACAGGGGGCGCATTTACGCAGTATTTT. Amino acid sequence: CATSDSGTGGAFTQYF.

The V and J genes are TRBV24-1 and TRBJ2-4; perhaps TRBD2 as D (6 bases). The CDR3 has 15 amino acids. Deletions cut 8 bases from V and 0 bases from J, with 13 bases between. Germline V CDR1 and CDR2: KGHDR, SFDVKD. The CDR3 DNA sequence: TGTGCCACCATCGGAGGAGGGAGAGCCAAAAACATTCAGTACTTC. This encodes CATIGGGRAKNIQYF.

The chain recombines TRBV12-3 or TRBV12-4 with TRBJ1-4; D is ambiguous. Trimming stripped 3 bases from V and 13 bases from J, with 9 bases between. CDR3 size: 11 residues. The CDR3 DNA is TGTGCCAGCAGTTTCGGTCGAGGACTGTTTTTT. Its protein product is CASSFGRGLFF.

There are a few counts of this clone. This sequence joins TRBV15 and TRBJ2-7; D gene ambiguous. The CDR3 totals 13 residues. Germline CDR1 LNHNV, CDR2 YYDKDF (reference sequence). The V gene lost 0 bases and the J gene lost 4 bases, with 7 bases spanning the gap. In DNA, the CDR3 is TGTGCCACCAGCAGAGATTCGAGTTACGAGCAGTACTTC. It yields the protein CATSRDSSYEQYF.

Written as DNA, the CDR3 is TGTGCCAGCAGTTACGAGACAGGGATTAATGAAAAACTGTTTTTT. Translated, it gives CASSYETGINEKLFF. This chain uses TRBV6-2 or TRBV6-3 with TRBJ1-4, with TRBD1 matching over 7 bases. Germline V gives CDR1 MNHEY, CDR2 SVGEGT. J lost 4 bases, V lost 2 bases, and 4 bases had no gene match. This CDR3 contains 15 residues.

The CDR3 region has the DNA TGTGCCAGCAGCTTAGTTGGCGGGGCGACTTACAATGAGCAGTTCTTC. The encoded protein is CASSLVGGATYNEQFF. The rearrangement links TRBV7-2 to TRBJ2-1; a possible D gene is TRBD2 (6 bases). Deletions cut 1 base from V and 4 bases from J, with 14 bases between. This CDR3 comprises 16 residues. Germline V lookup: CDR1 SGHTA, CDR2 FQGNSA.